Listed here are 2 T cell receptor beta chains from one sample, sequenced in a study of cytomegalovirus exposure and HLA in healthy donors. The PCR was carried out with 60 Vbeta primers and 13 Jbeta primers. The repertoire was sequenced with immunoSEQ multiplex PCR; TCRdb's copy has only in-frame clones and lacks some. The sample records 250,000 to 350,000 clones, around 86% being singletons. The specimen sequenced was PBMCs. The receptors stem from a man aged 40-49 years in good health and CMV-seropositive.

J is TRBJ2-7 and V is TRBV6-1; TRBD2 matches at 9 bases. With 6 bases clipped from V and 0 bases from J, the junction kept 6 bases outside the gene matches. The CDR3 contains 15 residues. Germline CDR1 MNHNS, CDR2 SASEGT. The chain's CDR3 is CASSSSGEISYEQYF. The CDR3 nucleotides read TGTGCCAGCAGCTCTAGCGGGGAGATCTCCTACGAGCAGTACTTC.

The V call is TRBV6-5, the J call TRBJ2-1; TRBD2 might be the D (6 bases). The CDR3 consists of 14 residues. In germline, CDR1 is MNHEY, CDR2 SVGAGI. V was clipped by 6 bases and J by 2 bases, with 11 bases between them. The CDR3 DNA reads TGTGCCAGCAGGGAGCGGGCCACCTACAATGAGCAGTTCTTC. This gives the protein CASRERATYNEQFF.